This T cell receptor beta chain emerged from a study of blood T cell repertoires in COVID-19. The overall study: Collection of acute and convalescent COVID-19 samples took place in the United States, Italy and Spain. PBMCs, B-cell-depleted T cells, or T cells were the source of the cDNA or gDNA that made up the material.

The CDR3 is 12 amino acids. Trimming left V 6 bases short and J 4 bases short, with 10 bases between. Germline V CDR1 and CDR2: SQVTM, ANQGSEA. Original analysis: By means of reference gene primer amplification, nucleated cell counts were estimated. Clones were read by immunoSEQ multiplex PCR, and TCRdb kept only the in-frame ones, dropping some. V and J calls plus clone size are reproduced from that table; the DNA served to infer D and trimming. This sample yields about 120,000 clones, of which 79% are seen a single time; around 37% belongs to the top ten. Source material: peripheral blood. V usage is TRBV29-1 and J usage is TRBJ1-3; TRBD1 is a possible D gene (5 bases). This TCR came from a man aged 40-55 years with active or convalescent COVID-19. The CDR3 nucleotides read TGCAGCGTCGACAGAGAAGGAAACACCATATATTTT. Its protein is CSVDREGNTIYF.